This TCR beta chain was recovered during a study of blood T cell repertoires in COVID-19. About the research overall: Acute and convalescent COVID-19 specimens originated in the United States, Italy and Spain.

Here immunoSEQ multiplex PCR was the method, and the copy in TCRdb shows in-frame clones only, minus some. Seen here are about 170,000 clones, approximately 86% observed once, and the top ten hold roughly 7%. V gave up 4 bases and J gave up 1 base, with 12 bases separating them. The CDR3 consists of 15 residues. CDR1 is SGDLS and CDR2 is YYNGEE in the germline V gene. The chain couples TRBV9 to TRBJ1-3; D not resolved. The clonotype originates from an elderly woman in a cohort sampled during active or convalescent COVID-19. The sample consisted of peripheral blood. CDR3 DNA: TGTGCCAGCAGCCCCCGAGGAGGTTCTGGAAACACCATATATTTT. This gives the protein CASSPRGGSGNTIYF.